This T cell receptor (beta chain) was recorded in a study of blood T cell repertoires in COVID-19. In the study overall: T cells, B-cell-depleted T cells, or PBMCs provided the cDNA or gDNA that served as material.

As handled by the study authors: Nucleated cell counts were estimated from reference gene primer amplification. Profiled with immunoSEQ multiplex PCR; TCRdb holds only in-frame clones, not every one. V and J calls and clone size are copied from that table; D and trimming were computed from the DNA. The sample shows roughly 360,000 clones, roughly four fifths of them seen only once. Symptom resolution, clearance, or two negative PCRs marked the recovered donors of Cohort 3. The sequenced material came from PBMCs or T cells enriched from blood (not recorded which). The sequence was collected from a woman aged 45-59 years who had recovered from COVID-19.

DNA for the CDR3: TGCAGCGTCCAAGACGGGGGGGGCACTGAAGCTTTCTTT. Translating gives CSVQDGGGTEAFF. This chain uses TRBV29-1 with TRBJ1-1; D is possibly TRBD1 (5 bases). This CDR3 has 13 amino acids. Trimming removed 6 bases at V and 4 bases at J, with 15 bases between. Germline V lookup: CDR1 SQVTM, CDR2 ANQGSEA.